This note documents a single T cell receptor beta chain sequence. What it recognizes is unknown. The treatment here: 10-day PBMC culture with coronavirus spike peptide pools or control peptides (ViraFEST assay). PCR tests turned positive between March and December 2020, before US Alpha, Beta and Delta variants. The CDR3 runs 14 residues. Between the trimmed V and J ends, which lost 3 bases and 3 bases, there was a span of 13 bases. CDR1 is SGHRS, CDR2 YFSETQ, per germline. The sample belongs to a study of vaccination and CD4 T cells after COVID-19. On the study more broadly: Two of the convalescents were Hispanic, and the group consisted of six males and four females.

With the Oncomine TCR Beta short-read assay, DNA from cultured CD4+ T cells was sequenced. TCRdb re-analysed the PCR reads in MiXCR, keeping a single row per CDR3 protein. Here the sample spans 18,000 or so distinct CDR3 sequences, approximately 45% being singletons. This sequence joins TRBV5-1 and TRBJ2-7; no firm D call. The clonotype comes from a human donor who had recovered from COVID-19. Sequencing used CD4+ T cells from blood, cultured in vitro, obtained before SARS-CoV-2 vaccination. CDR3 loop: CASSSEFMLYEQYF. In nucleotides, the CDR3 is TGCGCCAGCAGCTCGGAATTTATGCTCTACGAGCAGTACTTC.